The 22 T cell receptor beta chains below were found in one sample sequenced in a study of blood T cell repertoires in COVID-19 (dated by TCRdb to about 2020). The library was generated by the immunoSEQ multiplex PCR assay. The table comes from immuneACCESS by way of TCRdb, which keeps in-frame sequences with V and J called. Part of the clones is missing from these tables; in studies checked, under half for an unresolved V gene and the rest for unknown reasons. Counted in this sample were almost 300,000 clones; around 90% of them appeared once. The ten largest clones add up to 1% to 1.5% of the sample. Sequences were obtained from peripheral blood. These receptor sequences come from a man in his 70s with acute or convalescent COVID-19.

The rearrangement links TRBV7-2 to TRBJ1-1; D perhaps matches TRBD1 (5 bases). Deletions cut 2 bases from V and 5 bases from J, with 24 bases between. The length of the CDR3 is 18 residues. CDR1 and CDR2 (germline): SGHTA, FQGNSA. DNA for the CDR3: TGTGCCAGCAGCTTACGAAGGCCCGGGGCGGGGAATCCTACTGAAGCTTTCTTT. Translated, it gives CASSLRRPGAGNPTEAFF.

The V and J genes are TRBV5-1 and TRBJ2-5; 8 bases map to TRBD1. There are 14 residues in the CDR3. Looked up from germline, CDR1 is SGHRS and CDR2 is YFSETQ. Trimming removed 3 bases from V and 1 base from J; junction bases left unmatched: 2. CDR3 sequence (DNA): TGCGCCAGCAGCTACGGACAGGGCCAAGAGACCCAGTACTTC. Translated: CASSYGQGQETQYF. The whole variable domain, remainder taken from reference TRBV5-1 and TRBJ2-5, is KAGVTQTPRYLIKTRGQQVTLSCSPISGHRSVSWYQQTPGQGLQFLFEYFSETQRNKGNFPGRFSGRQFSNSRSEMNVSTLELGDSALYLCASSYGQGQETQYFGPGTRLLVL.

J is TRBJ2-7 and V is TRBV6-5, with D possibly matching TRBD1 (6 bases). Trimming cost V 5 bases and J 5 bases, with 16 bases left between them. Germline CDR1 is MNHEY and CDR2 is SVGAGI. CDR3 length: 14 residues. The DNA for the CDR3 is TGTGCCAGCAGTCTAGAGACAGGAATTAACGAGCAGTACTTC. Translated, it gives CASSLETGINEQYF.

The rearrangement joins TRBV19 to TRBJ1-2, with D possibly TRBD1 on 5 matching bases. Germline V lookup: CDR1 LNHDA, CDR2 SQIVND (reference sequence). The germline V and J ends were trimmed by 1 base and 3 bases, with 9 bases remaining between them. The CDR3 has 14 residues. The CDR3 coding sequence is TGTGCCAGTAGTATAGGAGGGGAGGACTATGGCTACACCTTC. Translating it yields CASSIGGEDYGYTF.

V usage is TRBV18 and J usage is TRBJ1-2, with 7 bases matching TRBD1. In germline, CDR1 is KGHSH, CDR2 LQKENI. The V and J ends lost 6 bases and 1 base, in that order; junction bases with no gene match: 8. This CDR3 region has 15 residues. The DNA of the CDR3 is TGTGCCAGCTCCCAGGGGGAGGCCGATAACTATGGCTACACCTTC. Translating gives CASSQGEADNYGYTF.

The V gene is TRBV5-1, the J gene TRBJ2-7, with TRBD2 matching over 7 bases. This CDR3 is built from 16 residues. CDR1 SGHRS and CDR2 YFSETQ come from the germline V gene. With 0 bases clipped from V and 6 bases from J, the junction kept 12 bases outside the gene matches. CDR3 sequence: CASSLGDAGDWSEQYF. DNA for the CDR3: TGCGCCAGCAGCTTGGGAGACGCGGGGGATTGGAGCGAGCAGTACTTC.

V usage is TRBV11-3 and J usage is TRBJ2-3; 15 nucleotides line up with TRBD2. The V gene's germline CDR1 is SGHNT and CDR2 YENEEA. The CDR3 extends over 16 amino acids. The trim removed 5 bases at V and 4 bases at J, leaving 4 bases unmatched. CDR3 residues: CASSQGLAGGADTQYF. The CDR3 region has the DNA TGTGCCAGCAGCCAGGGACTAGCGGGAGGCGCAGATACGCAGTATTTT.

This chain connects TRBV28 to TRBJ2-1; 8 bases fit TRBD1. This CDR3 is built from 15 residues. V gave up 7 bases and J gave up 7 bases; unmatched junction bases: 12. Germline V CDR1 and CDR2: MDHEN, SYDVKM. The CDR3 spells CASTLGAGGSNEQFF. The DNA of the CDR3 is TGTGCCAGCACCCTGGGGGCAGGGGGCTCGAATGAGCAGTTCTTC.

CDR3: CASSRSGGAPGANVLTF. DNA for the CDR3: TGCGCCAGCAGCCGTAGCGGGGGGGCCCCTGGGGCCAACGTCCTGACTTTC. The chain has TRBV4-3 and TRBJ2-6, with TRBD2 matching 11 bases. CDR1 LGHNA and CDR2 YSLEER come from the germline V gene. The CDR3 sequence is 17 residues long. Germline trimming cut 4 bases from V and 2 bases from J; bases unmatched to any gene: 4.

V and J are TRBV28 and TRBJ1-1; D gene uncertain. Deletions cut 4 bases from V and 0 bases from J, with 3 bases between. The CDR3 spans 12 residues. Germline CDR1 and CDR2: MDHEN and SYDVKM. CDR3 region: CASSSVNTEAFF. CDR3 DNA sequence: TGTGCCAGCAGTTCCGTGAACACTGAAGCTTTCTTT.

V usage is TRBV18 and J usage is TRBJ2-7, with 9 bases lining up with TRBD1. Trimming at V came to 6 bases and at J to 2 bases, leaving 5 bases not matched to a gene. CDR1 KGHSH and CDR2 LQKENI come from the germline V gene. There are 14 residues in the CDR3. This chain's CDR3 is CASSPGTGPYEQYF. The CDR3 nucleotides are TGTGCCAGCTCTCCGGGGACAGGGCCCTACGAGCAGTACTTC.

The genes are TRBV7-2 and TRBJ2-6, with a possible D match to TRBD1 (6 bases). The CDR3 runs 18 residues. Between the trimmed V and J ends, which lost 4 bases and 0 bases, there was a span of 16 bases. Per the germline V gene, CDR1 is SGHTA and CDR2 is FQGNSA. The CDR3 region has the DNA TGTGCCAGCAGCTACTCACAGGGCAGGGGCTCTGGGGCCAACGTCCTGACTTTC. This encodes CASSYSQGRGSGANVLTF.

CDR3 amino acids: CASRPAGGANSPLHF. CDR3 coding DNA: TGTGCCAGTAGGCCGGCGGGGGGCGCGAATTCACCCCTCCACTTT. V gene TRBV19 combines with J gene TRBJ1-6; a possible D gene is TRBD1 (6 bases). Germline CDR1 reads LNHDA; CDR2 reads SQIVND (reference sequence). Trimming removed 6 bases from V and 7 bases from J, with 16 bases in between. The CDR3 runs 15 residues.

The gene calls are TRBV5-1 and TRBJ2-5; D unresolved. CDR3 size: 14 residues. Trimming left V 0 bases short and J 2 bases short, with 8 bases between. The V gene's germline CDR1 is SGHRS and CDR2 YFSETQ. CDR3 residues: CASSLAAFQETQYF. In nucleotides, the CDR3 is TGCGCCAGCAGCTTGGCCGCGTTTCAAGAGACCCAGTACTTC.

This clone turned up a few times. The chain joins TRBV28 to TRBJ1-4; tentative D call: TRBD1 (6 bases). Germline CDR1 reads MDHEN; CDR2 reads SYDVKM. CDR3 length equals 14 residues. Trimming stripped 2 bases from V and 8 bases from J, with 12 bases between. Written as DNA, the CDR3 is TGTGCCAGCAGTTTAGTAGGGGGAGGGGAAAAACTGTTTTTT. Translation: CASSLVGGGEKLFF.

V gene TRBV13 combines with J gene TRBJ2-7; 10 bases align to TRBD1. The CDR3 is made up of 12 amino acids. The germline CDR1 and CDR2 sequences are PRHDT and FYEKMQ (reference sequence). V trimming: 6 bases; J trimming: 6 bases; junction bases outside the gene matches: 2. CDR3 nucleotide sequence: TGTGCCAGCAGATGGACAGGGGGCGAGCAGTACTTC. Protein product: CASRWTGGEQYF. The entire variable domain, with the rest obtained from reference TRBV13 and TRBJ2-7, is as follows: AAGVIQSPRHLIKEKRETATLKCYPIPRHDTVYWYQQGPGQDPQFLISFYEKMQSDKGSIPDRFSAQQFSDYHSELNMSSLELGDSALYFCASRWTGGEQYFGPGTRLTVT.

CDR3 protein: CSGGLAGGRETQYF. The CDR3 nucleotides read TGCAGCGGGGGACTAGCGGGAGGGAGAGAGACCCAGTACTTC. The chain recombines TRBV29-1 with TRBJ2-5, with 16 bases lining up with TRBD2. Germline V lookup: CDR1 SQVTM, CDR2 ANQGSEA. The CDR3 has 14 residues. With V trimmed by 7 bases and J by 4 bases, 3 bases remained unmatched.

The rearrangement uses TRBV2 and TRBJ2-1; 12 bases fit TRBD2. The CDR3 sequence is 15 residues long. Looked up from germline, CDR1 is SNHLY and CDR2 is FYNNEI. With 5 bases clipped from V and 9 bases from J, the junction kept 8 bases outside the gene matches. The CDR3 nucleotides read TGTGCCAGCAGTACCCCTAGCGGGGGGGTTATTGAGCAGTTCTTC. This encodes CASSTPSGGVIEQFF.

V and J are TRBV11-2 and TRBJ1-1; TRBD1 matches 7 bases. There are 15 residues in the CDR3. Germline V CDR1 and CDR2: SGHAT, FQNNGV. With V trimmed by 5 bases and J by 2 bases, 8 bases remained unmatched. In DNA, the CDR3 is TGTGCCAGCAGCCCGCAGACAGGGCGAAACACTGAAGCTTTCTTT. Protein sequence: CASSPQTGRNTEAFF.

This chain joins TRBV24-1 and TRBJ1-2, with D hard to call. This CDR3 is 16 amino acids long. CDR1 is KGHDR, CDR2 SFDVKD, per germline. The V gene lost 3 bases and the J gene lost 0 bases, with 13 bases spanning the gap. The chain's CDR3 is CATSDPKLPSNYGYTF. DNA for the CDR3: TGTGCCACCAGTGATCCCAAGCTTCCGTCTAACTATGGCTACACCTTC.

There are a few counts of this clone. An end of the junction differs from the germline gene, which may be a read error. The DNA of the CDR3 is TGTGCCAGCAGCTCGGTCCTTCAGGGGCAGACCATTGATTTC. Translated, it gives CASSSVLQGQTIDF. The J gene is TRBJ2-6, the V gene TRBV7-2; D perhaps matches TRBD1 (6 bases). The germline V gene has CDR1 SGHTA and CDR2 FQGNSA. The CDR3 has 14 amino acids.

The gene calls are TRBV10-3 and TRBJ2-3; TRBD1 agrees at 10 bases. Trimming cost V 6 bases and J 0 bases; bases outside gene matches: 9. This CDR3 region has 17 residues. Germline V gene lookup returns CDR1 ENHRY and CDR2 SYGVKD. The CDR3 DNA reads TGTGCCATCAGGGGACAGGGGCTCCGGGGCAGCACAGATACGCAGTATTTT. It specifies CAIRGQGLRGSTDTQYF.